Each of the 10 T cell receptor beta chains below was sequenced from the same sample in a study of T cell responses to AZD1222 COVID-19 vaccine. The assay was immunoSEQ multiplex PCR, and TCRdb's table has in-frame clones only and misses some. Among about 130,000 clones listed, over 75% were seen once. The sample here was peripheral blood, taken on day 0 of AZD1222 vaccination. Receptors were obtained from an adult in good health.

The chain links TRBV5-6 to TRBJ2-7; TRBD2 aligns across 8 bases. Germline CDR1 reads SGHDT; CDR2 reads YYEEEE. This CDR3 has 15 amino acids. The V gene end was trimmed by 0 bases and the J gene end by 5 bases; junction bases not matched to a gene: 7. The CDR3 DNA reads as TGTGCCAGCAGCTTGGAGGTCGGGAGGGCCCACGAGCAGTACTTC. This translates into CASSLEVGRAHEQYF.

The chain has TRBV6-2 or TRBV6-3 and TRBJ2-7, with D unresolved. V was pared by 4 bases and J by 4 bases, with 8 bases between. The V gene's germline CDR1 is MNHEY and CDR2 SVGEGT. The CDR3 spans 12 residues. The CDR3 is CASSFREYEQYF. The DNA of the CDR3 is TGTGCCAGCAGTTTTAGAGAATACGAGCAGTACTTC.

The V gene is TRBV12-3 or TRBV12-4, the J gene TRBJ1-5; D call uncertain. CDR3 size: 13 residues. Trimming cost V 3 bases and J 6 bases, with 9 bases left between them. The CDR3 DNA follows: TGTGCCAGCAGTTTGGGGTGGGCTCAGCCCCAGCATTTT. Translating gives CASSLGWAQPQHF.

The J gene is TRBJ2-1, the V gene TRBV7-6, with 12 bases aligning to TRBD2. CDR3 length: 16 residues. Germline-derived CDR1 and CDR2 are SGHVS and FNYEAQ. With 1 base clipped from V and 5 bases from J, the junction kept 3 bases outside the gene matches. Here the CDR3 DNA reads TGTGCCAGCAGCTTAGTTCTAGCGGGGGGGAACAATGAGCAGTTCTTC. Amino acid sequence: CASSLVLAGGNNEQFF.

The CDR3 region has the DNA TGTGCCAGCAGCTCCCTTTGGGGGACAGAGATTGAAGCTTTCTTT. Translation: CASSSLWGTEIEAFF. The chain carries TRBV7-9 and TRBJ1-1; TRBD1 matches 7 bases. With V trimmed by 4 bases and J by 7 bases, 12 bases remained unmatched. CDR3 length: 15 amino acids. Germline values: CDR1 SEHNR, CDR2 FQNEAQ (reference sequence).

This chain links TRBV27 with TRBJ1-5; D is ambiguous. The CDR3 consists of 14 residues. The germline V gene has CDR1 MNHEY and CDR2 SMNVEV (reference sequence). Between the trimmed V and J ends, which lost 6 bases and 0 bases, there was a span of 9 bases. The chain's CDR3 is CASRVSYSNQPQHF. CDR3 nucleotide sequence: TGTGCCAGCAGGGTATCTTATAGCAATCAGCCCCAGCATTTT.

This sequence joins TRBV30 and TRBJ2-2; 10 nucleotides match TRBD1. The CDR3 has 15 amino acids. The V segment lost 5 bases and the J segment 4 bases; nucleotides outside the gene matches: 7. Germline assignment: CDR1 GTSNPN and CDR2 SVGIG (reference sequence). DNA for the CDR3: TGTGCCTGGCGGGACAGGGGAACGAGCACCGGGGAGCTGTTTTTT. Protein sequence: CAWRDRGTSTGELFF.

V gene TRBV5-5 combines with J gene TRBJ2-7; tentatively, D is TRBD2 (6 bases). This CDR3 is built from 13 residues. CDR1 is SGHKS and CDR2 is YYEKEE in the germline V gene (reference sequence). Trimming left V 2 bases short and J 5 bases short, with 11 bases between. CDR3 DNA sequence: TGTGCCAGCAGCTTAGCCGGAGGGAACGAGCAGTACTTC. As protein: CASSLAGGNEQYF.

J is TRBJ2-3 and V is TRBV27, with D unclear. The germline gives CDR1 MNHEY, CDR2 SMNVEV (reference sequence). Trimming removed 8 bases at V and 0 bases at J, with 12 bases between. This CDR3 spans 14 amino acids. CDR3 loop: CASRAPTSTDTQYF. Here the CDR3 DNA reads TGTGCCAGCCGGGCACCTACTAGCACAGATACGCAGTATTTT.

The chain is built from TRBV25-1 and TRBJ1-4; 7 nucleotides align to TRBD1. The CDR3 contains 15 residues. J was trimmed by 8 bases and V by 1 base; bases with no gene match: 7. CDR1 and CDR2 (germline): MGHDK, SYGVNS. CDR3 in amino acids: CASSEWGQRGEKLFF. CDR3 coding DNA: TGTGCCAGCAGTGAATGGGGACAGCGTGGGGAAAAACTGTTTTTT. The full variable domain, its missing parts supplied by reference TRBV25-1 and TRBJ1-4, is EADIYQTPRYLVIGTGKKITLECSQTMGHDKMYWYQQDPGMELHLIHYSYGVNSTEKGDLSSESTVSRIRTEHFPLTLESARPSHTSQYLCASSEWGQRGEKLFFGSGTQLSVL.